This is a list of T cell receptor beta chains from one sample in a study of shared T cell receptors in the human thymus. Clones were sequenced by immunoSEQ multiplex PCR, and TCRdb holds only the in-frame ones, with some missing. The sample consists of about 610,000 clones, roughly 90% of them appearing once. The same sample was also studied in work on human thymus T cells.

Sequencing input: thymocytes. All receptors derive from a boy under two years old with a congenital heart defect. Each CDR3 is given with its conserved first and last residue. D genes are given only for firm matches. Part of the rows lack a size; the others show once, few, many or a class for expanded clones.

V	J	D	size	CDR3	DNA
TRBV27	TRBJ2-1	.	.	CASKPRAGSSYNEQFF	TGTGCCAGCAAGCCACGGGCGGGTAGCTCCTACAATGAGCAGTTCTTC
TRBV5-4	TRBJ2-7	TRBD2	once	CASSFEEASGTHEQYF	TGTGCCAGCAGCTTTGAGGAAGCTAGCGGGACCCACGAGCAGTACTTC
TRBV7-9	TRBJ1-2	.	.	CATLGEGRLNYGYTF	TGTGCCACCCTCGGCGAAGGCAGACTAAACTATGGCTACACCTTC
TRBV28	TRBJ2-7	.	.	CASSPPLTILNEQYF	TGTGCCAGCAGTCCCCCGCTAACGATTCTGAACGAGCAGTACTTC
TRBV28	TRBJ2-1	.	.	CASSLAAQGPFNEQFF	TGTGCCAGCAGTTTAGCAGCGCAGGGGCCCTTCAATGAGCAGTTCTTC
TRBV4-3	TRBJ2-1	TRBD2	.	CASSHFLGTSGYNEQFF	TGCGCCAGCAGCCACTTCTTAGGGACTAGCGGCTACAATGAGCAGTTCTTC
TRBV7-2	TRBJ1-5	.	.	CASSASGVGRNQPQHF	TGTGCCAGCAGCGCCTCGGGGGTAGGGCGCAATCAGCCCCAGCATTTT
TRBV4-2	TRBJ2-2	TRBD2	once	CASRDFGVTSGAWGTGELFF	TGTGCCAGCAGAGATTTTGGGGTAACTAGCGGAGCCTGGGGCACCGGGGAGCTGTTTTTT
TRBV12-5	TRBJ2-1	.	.	CASGSSLANEQFF	TGTGCTAGTGGTTCCTCACTAGCTAATGAGCAGTTCTTC
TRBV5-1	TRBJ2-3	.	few	CASSLTGSDTDTQYF	TGCGCCAGCAGCTTGACAGGGTCGGACACAGATACGCAGTATTTT
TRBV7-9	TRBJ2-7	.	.	CASTSPYEQYF	TGTGCCAGCACGTCCCCCTACGAGCAGTACTTC
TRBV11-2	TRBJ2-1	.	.	CASSFPADSYNEQFF	TGTGCCAGCAGCTTCCCGGCGGATTCCTACAATGAGCAGTTCTTC
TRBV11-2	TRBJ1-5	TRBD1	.	CASSRQGLSNQPQHF	TGTGCCAGCAGCCGACAGGGCCTTAGCAATCAGCCCCAGCATTTT
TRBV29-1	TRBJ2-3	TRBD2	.	CSVEGGGSSSDTQYF	TGCAGCGTTGAAGGGGGCGGGAGTAGCTCAGATACGCAGTATTTT
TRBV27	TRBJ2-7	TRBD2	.	CASSFDPGLAVREQYF	TGTGCCAGCAGTTTCGACCCGGGACTAGCGGTAAGGGAGCAGTACTTC
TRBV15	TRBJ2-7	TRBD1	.	CATSRGVDRGTFLNEQYF	TGTGCCACCAGCAGAGGGGTCGACAGGGGAACATTTTTGAACGAGCAGTACTTC
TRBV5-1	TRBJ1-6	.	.	CASSNRLYNSPLHF	TGCGCCAGCAGCAACAGATTGTATAATTCACCCCTCCACTTT
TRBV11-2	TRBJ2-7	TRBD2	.	CASSLVWSGNYEQYF	TGTGCCAGCAGCTTAGTGTGGAGCGGGAACTACGAGCAGTACTTC
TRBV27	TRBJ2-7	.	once	CASSPPTEVPSYEQYF	TGTGCCAGCAGTCCACCGACAGAAGTCCCTTCCTACGAGCAGTACTTC
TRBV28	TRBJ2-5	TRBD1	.	CASRTDRGEETQYF	TGTGCCAGCAGGACGGACAGGGGCGAGGAGACCCAGTACTTC
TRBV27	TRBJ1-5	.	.	CASSHPPGRGQPQHF	TGTGCCAGCAGCCACCCCCCAGGGAGGGGTCAGCCCCAGCATTTT
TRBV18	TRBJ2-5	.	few	CASSPVRGLETQYF	TGTGCCAGCTCACCCGTCCGGGGGTTAGAGACCCAGTACTTC
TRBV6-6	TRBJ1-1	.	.	CASRHTQETVNTEAFF	TGTGCCAGCAGACACACCCAAGAGACAGTGAACACTGAAGCTTTCTTT
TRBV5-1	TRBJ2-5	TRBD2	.	CASSPGRPSGRGQETQYF	TGCGCCAGCAGCCCCGGTAGGCCTAGCGGGAGGGGGCAAGAGACCCAGTACTTC
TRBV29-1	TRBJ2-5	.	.	CSVWETRETQYF	TGCAGCGTCTGGGAGACTAGAGAGACCCAGTACTTC
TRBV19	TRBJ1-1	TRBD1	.	CASSIGLGQGCTEAFF	TGTGCCAGTAGTATAGGGTTGGGACAGGGCTGCACTGAAGCTTTCTTT
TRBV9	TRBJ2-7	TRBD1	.	CASSPDRGAAGEQYF	TGTGCCAGCAGCCCGGACAGGGGAGCGGCGGGCGAGCAGTACTTC